These 24 T cell receptor beta chains were sequenced from one sample in a study of molecular identifiers for immune sequencing clone quantification (dated by TCRdb to 2017 to 2018). The library was built by means of PCR. The data were produced on a NextSeq 500. TCRdb handled the public reads itself, with Q25 trimming in fastp and clone calling in MiXCR, and kept productive beta chains. CDR3 protein sequences are deduplicated, and each keeps its most common genes and DNA. The sample data list a few hundred thousand distinct CDR3 sequences, and roughly 25% of these were observed just once. Jointly, the top ten make up roughly 0.77% of the sample. Sequencing used naive CD8+ T cells from blood, with Jurkat cell RNA spiked in. The cell subset or site label, as the study defines it: FACS-sorted CD8+CD4-CCR7+CD45RA+ naive T cells. These receptors originate from a human donor in good health. Some libraries in this study had Jurkat cell RNA spiked in.

To note about this clonotype: A much larger clone sits a single nucleotide away, making a read error possible. The chain links TRBV7-9 to TRBJ1-5, with D possibly TRBD1 on 5 matching bases. Germline values: CDR1 SEHNR, CDR2 FQNEAQ (reference sequence). This CDR3 spans 13 amino acids. V was trimmed by 6 bases and J by 7 bases, leaving 13 bases between them. The CDR3 spells CASSSGSDQPQHF. DNA for the CDR3: TGTGCCAGCAGTTCAGGGAGTGACCAGCCCCAGCATTTT. Combining the CDR3 with reference TRBV7-9 and TRBJ1-5 gives the whole variable domain DTGVSQNPRHKITKRGQNVTFRCDPISEHNRLYWYRQTLGQGPEFLTYFQNEAQLEKSRLLSDRFSAERPKGSFSTLEIQRTEQGDSAMYLCASSSGSDQPQHFGDGTRLSIL.

This clonotype was counted ten times or more. This rearrangement joins TRBV20-1 to TRBJ2-7; D ambiguous. V was shortened by 3 bases and J by 3 bases, with 12 bases between the two germline ends. CDR1 and CDR2 (germline): DFQATT, SNEGSKA (reference sequence). The CDR3 sequence is 13 residues long. DNA of the CDR3: TGCAGTGCTAGCGAGACGGTGGTCTACGAGCAGTACTTC. Its translation is CSASETVVYEQYF.

V usage is TRBV27 and J usage is TRBJ2-1; TRBD1 agrees at 9 bases. The CDR3 totals 17 residues. The germline gives CDR1 MNHEY, CDR2 SMNVEV (reference sequence). The V gene end was trimmed by 3 bases and the J gene end by 0 bases; junction bases not matched to a gene: 6. CDR3 amino acids: CASSLISTGGSYNEQFF. The DNA of the CDR3 is TGTGCCAGCAGTTTGATCTCGACAGGGGGCTCCTACAATGAGCAGTTCTTC.

In nucleotides, the CDR3 is TGTGCCAGCAGTCCCTCCCCCCCGGGATCCGAGGCCAACGTCCTGACTTTC. Its translation is CASSPSPPGSEANVLTF. The chain employs TRBV12-3 or TRBV12-4 and TRBJ2-6, with D tentatively TRBD2 (5 bases). There are 17 residues in the CDR3. Deletions cut 5 bases from V and 6 bases from J, with 20 bases between.

V and J are TRBV7-9 and TRBJ2-7, with 7 bases aligning to TRBD2. Losses at the gene ends were 4 bases for V and 3 bases for J; bases not matched to a gene: 9. Germline V gene lookup returns CDR1 SEHNR and CDR2 FQNEAQ (reference sequence). The CDR3 extends over 15 amino acids. As DNA, the CDR3 is TGTGCCAGCAGCTCCTCCCGCGGGAGAATCTACGAGCAGTACTTC. Translating it yields CASSSSRGRIYEQYF.

This clonotype was observed a handful of times. The chain combines TRBV27 with TRBJ1-5; D might be TRBD1 (6 bases). CDR1 and CDR2 (germline): MNHEY, SMNVEV (reference sequence). This CDR3 spans 15 amino acids. V was trimmed by 5 bases and J by 2 bases, leaving 13 bases between them. The CDR3 sequence: CASSTTGYGNQPQHF. The CDR3, as DNA: TGTGCCAGCAGTACCACAGGGTATGGCAATCAGCCCCAGCATTTT.

With regard to this clonotype: A much larger clone lies a single base off, so this may be a read error. The chain recombines TRBV14 with TRBJ2-7, with 8 bases aligning to TRBD1. Germline loops: CDR1 SGHDN, CDR2 FVKESK. The J segment lost 5 bases and the V segment lost 1 base, leaving 4 bases of the junction unmatched. This CDR3 is built from 14 residues. CDR3: CASSQAQGDHEQYF. For the CDR3, the DNA is TGTGCCAGCAGCCAAGCACAGGGGGACCACGAGCAGTACTTC.

V is TRBV7-9 and J is TRBJ2-5, with D perhaps matching TRBD1 (5 bases). Germline CDR1 reads SEHNR; CDR2 reads FQNEAQ (reference sequence). The CDR3 covers 15 residues. Trimming pared 5 bases from V and 5 bases from J, leaving 18 bases between. CDR3 DNA: TGTGCCAGCAGCCCACCGGCAGGGTTGTGGGAGACCCAGTACTTC. Translating it yields CASSPPAGLWETQYF.

The chain couples TRBV7-2 to TRBJ2-7; 7 bases are a match to TRBD1. CDR3 length: 16 residues. Germline CDR1 is SGHTA and CDR2 is FQGNSA. After removal of 4 bases from V and 1 base from J, the junction contained 10 bases not matched to a gene. This CDR3 is CASSYTGTASSYEQYF. The CDR3, as DNA: TGTGCCAGCAGCTACACCGGGACAGCTTCTTCCTACGAGCAGTACTTC.

The chain has TRBV14 and TRBJ2-1; TRBD2 agrees at 8 bases. Germline trimming cut 4 bases from V and 1 base from J; bases unmatched to any gene: 6. The CDR3 spans 16 residues. Germline lookup yields CDR1 SGHDN and CDR2 FVKESK. CDR3 residues: CASSLVGGASYNEQFF. In nucleotides, the CDR3 is TGTGCCAGCAGCCTCGTCGGGGGGGCGTCCTACAATGAGCAGTTCTTC.

This clonotype has more than one count but fewer than ten. CDR3 protein: CASSTEGTSSYNEQFF. The CDR3 DNA reads as TGTGCCAGCAGCACAGAAGGGACAAGCTCCTACAATGAGCAGTTCTTC. This chain joins TRBV9 and TRBJ2-1; the D gene is possibly TRBD1 (6 bases). The V end was cut by 4 bases, the J end by 0 bases, with 14 bases between. The CDR3 extends over 16 amino acids. Per germline, CDR1 SGDLS and CDR2 YYNGEE.

This clonotype was seen many times. V is TRBV28 and J is TRBJ2-2, with D possibly called TRBD1 or TRBD2 (5 bases each). The CDR3 loop spans 13 amino acids. In germline, CDR1 is MDHEN, CDR2 SYDVKM. In DNA, the CDR3 is TGTGCGATGAGGGACCGACACACCGGGGAGCTGTTTTTT. Protein sequence: CAMRDRHTGELFF.

The V call is TRBV25-1, the J call TRBJ2-2, with D perhaps TRBD2 (5 bases). CDR3 length equals 15 residues. The germline CDR1 and CDR2 sequences are MGHDK and SYGVNS. V lost 4 bases, J lost 3 bases, and 12 bases lay in between. DNA of the CDR3: TGTGCCAGCAGTGGGGGAGCACCGGACACCGGGGAGCTGTTTTTT. Amino acids: CASSGGAPDTGELFF.

This clonotype was counted many times. The chain employs TRBV20-1 and TRBJ2-4; TRBD1 might be the D (6 bases). Looked up from germline, CDR1 is DFQATT and CDR2 is SNEGSKA (reference sequence). The V and J ends lost 1 base and 0 bases respectively, with 10 bases between them. The CDR3 has 15 residues. CDR3 sequence (DNA): TGCAGTGCTAGAGCAGGACAGCTAGCCAAAAACATTCAGTACTTC. This translates into CSARAGQLAKNIQYF.

This clonotype was seen a handful of times. This rearrangement joins TRBV19 to TRBJ2-3; TRBD2 aligns across 10 bases. The CDR3 has 13 amino acids. V lost 7 bases to trimming and J lost 3 bases; unmatched junction nucleotides: 1. Germline assignment: CDR1 LNHDA and CDR2 SQIVND (reference sequence). The CDR3 nucleotides are TGTGCCAGTACGACTAGCGGGACAGATACGCAGTATTTT. Its protein product is CASTTSGTDTQYF.

This clonotype was observed a handful of times. The rearrangement uses TRBV19 and TRBJ2-1, with D perhaps TRBD1 (6 bases). CDR3 size: 12 residues. Germline loops: CDR1 LNHDA, CDR2 SQIVND (reference sequence). V lost 2 bases to trimming and J lost 10 bases, with 9 bases between them. For the CDR3, the DNA is TGTGCCAGTAGTATAACAGGGCTGGAGCAGTTCTTC. Translation gives CASSITGLEQFF.

V is TRBV29-1 and J is TRBJ2-1; 8 bases agree with TRBD1. This CDR3 contains 11 residues. J lost 10 bases, V lost 3 bases, and 2 bases had no gene match. Germline CDR1 reads SQVTM; CDR2 reads ANQGSEA. DNA for the CDR3: TGCAGCGTTGATACAGGGGGGGAGCAGTTCTTC. This translates into CSVDTGGEQFF.

The CDR3, as DNA: TGTGCCAGCAGGAATAAGTACCAAGAGACCCAGTACTTC. Translated: CASRNKYQETQYF. J is TRBJ2-5 and V is TRBV7-2; D uncertain. The germline CDR1 and CDR2 sequences are SGHTA and FQGNSA. The CDR3 runs to 13 residues. Trimming took 6 bases from V and 0 from J, leaving 8 bases between them.

Regarding this clonotype: A read error may account for a junction end that differs from germline. The chain recombines TRBV6-5 with TRBJ2-6; 10 bases are shared with TRBD1. The CDR3 sequence is 15 residues long. Germline CDR1 MNHEY, CDR2 SVGAGI. The CDR3 reads CASSYSDRGDNVLTF. The CDR3 DNA sequence: TGTGCCAGCAGTTACTCGGACAGGGGGGACAACGTCCTGACTTTC.

This clonotype was counted only a few times. The chain combines TRBV13 with TRBJ2-1; 12 nucleotides line up with TRBD2. CDR1 is PRHDT, CDR2 FYEKMQ, per germline (reference sequence). The CDR3 loop spans 17 amino acids. V lost 2 bases and J lost 5; bases outside the gene matches: 7. CDR3 nucleotide sequence: TGTGCCAGCAGCTTAAGGCTAGCGGGAGGGCTTAACAATGAGCAGTTCTTC. Amino acid sequence: CASSLRLAGGLNNEQFF.

This clonotype was picked up a small number of times. This chain joins TRBV30 and TRBJ2-7; tentatively, D is TRBD2 (6 bases). From germline, CDR1 is GTSNPN and CDR2 SVGIG (reference sequence). The length of the CDR3 is 16 residues. The germline V and J ends were trimmed by 1 base and 1 base, with 17 bases remaining between them. CDR3 loop: CAWSDHAGSYSYEQYF. The CDR3 DNA follows: TGTGCCTGGAGTGACCACGCCGGGAGTTATTCCTACGAGCAGTACTTC. Drawing the rest from reference TRBV30 and TRBJ2-7, the complete variable domain is SQTIHQWPATLVQPVGSPLSLECTVEGTSNPNLYWYRQAAGRGLQLLFYSVGIGQISSEVPQNLSASRPQDRQFILSSKKLLLSDSGFYLCAWSDHAGSYSYEQYFGPGTRLTVT.

This sequence joins TRBV9 and TRBJ2-3; 10 bases agree with TRBD2. There are 16 residues in the CDR3. With V trimmed by 3 bases and J by 1 base, 5 bases remained unmatched. From germline, CDR1 is SGDLS and CDR2 YYNGEE. The DNA for the CDR3 is TGTGCCAGCAGCGCCCTCCTAGCGGGGGGCACAGATACGCAGTATTTT. Its translation is CASSALLAGGTDTQYF.

The CDR3 is CASRAGSYGYTF. For the CDR3, the DNA is TGTGCCAGCAGGGCGGGGTCCTATGGCTACACCTTC. This chain links TRBV2 with TRBJ1-2; D is undetermined. CDR3 size: 12 residues. With 6 bases removed from V and 4 bases from J, the gap between germline ends came to 9 bases. Germline V gene sequence: CDR1 SNHLY, CDR2 FYNNEI.

This clonotype appeared a few times. This chain links TRBV7-2 with TRBJ1-5, with unresolved D. CDR3 size: 15 residues. V was trimmed by 5 bases and J by 5 bases, leaving 16 bases between them. Germline values: CDR1 SGHTA, CDR2 FQGNSA. The CDR3 spells CASSHEGGEYQPQHF. CDR3 nucleotides: TGTGCCAGCAGCCATGAGGGTGGAGAATATCAGCCCCAGCATTTT.